This T cell receptor beta chain was observed in a study of cytomegalovirus exposure and HLA in healthy donors. Study-wide results and limits: Reportedly, diagnosis of cytomegalovirus status by the classifier showed high specificity and sensitivity.

With regard to this clone: Its antigen is unknown.

V shed 5 bases and J shed 0 bases, with 9 bases lying between them. Germline assignment: CDR1 SGHAT and CDR2 FQNNGV. This CDR3 has 14 amino acids. In the PCR, 60 Vbeta and 13 Jbeta primers were used. TCRdb's table, derived via immunoSEQ multiplex PCR, lists solely in-frame clones and lacks some. The data contain approximately 190,000 clones, over 60% of them seen just once; the ten biggest clones take up 2.1%. The chain is built from TRBV11-2 and TRBJ2-3, with D unclear. The clonotype originates from a woman aged 25 to 39 in good health and CMV-seropositive. The sample consisted of PBMCs. The CDR3 is CASSLTGSTDTQYF. CDR3 nucleotide sequence: TGTGCCAGCAGCCTCACCGGGAGCACAGATACGCAGTATTTT.